One sample yielded the 27 T cell receptor beta chains listed below, sequenced in a study of cytomegalovirus exposure and HLA in healthy donors. A multiplex PCR was run with 60 Vbeta primers and 13 Jbeta primers. Here immunoSEQ multiplex PCR was the method, and the copy in TCRdb shows in-frame clones only, minus some. The table has around 190,000 clones, around 77% seen once. Sequencing was carried out using PBMCs. Receptors originate from a man aged 55 to 70 in good health and CMV-seronegative.

This chain joins TRBV29-1 and TRBJ2-3, with D possibly TRBD2 on 8 matching bases. This CDR3 is 14 amino acids long. V was pared by 4 bases and J by 4 bases, with 15 bases between. The germline V gene encodes CDR1 SQVTM and CDR2 ANQGSEA. For the CDR3, the DNA is TGCAGCGTTGCGGGAGGGGGCGAGGCAGATACGCAGTATTTT. This gives the protein CSVAGGGEADTQYF.

V and J are TRBV10-3 and TRBJ2-7; TRBD1 agrees at 10 bases. The CDR3 sequence is 15 residues long. J was trimmed by 2 bases and V by 4 bases; bases with no gene match: 5. The germline V gene encodes CDR1 ENHRY and CDR2 SYGVKD. In DNA, the CDR3 is TGTGCCATCAGTGGACAGGGGGCGTCCCCCTACGAGCAGTACTTC. Translation gives CAISGQGASPYEQYF.

The chain employs TRBV7-2 and TRBJ2-2, with 16 nucleotides matching TRBD2. Losses at the gene ends were 5 bases for V and 13 bases for J; bases not matched to a gene: 7. The germline V gene encodes CDR1 SGHTA and CDR2 FQGNSA. This CDR3 is built from 15 residues. CDR3 DNA sequence: TGTGCCAGCAGCCTGGGACTAGCGGGAGGGAAGGGGCTGTTTTTT. Translation gives CASSLGLAGGKGLFF. Full variable domain (rest looked up from reference TRBV7-2 and TRBJ2-2): GAGVSQSPSNKVTEKGKDVELRCDPISGHTALYWYRQSLGQGLEFLIYFQGNSAPDKSGLPSDRFSAERTGGSVSTLTIQRTQQEDSAVYLCASSLGLAGGKGLFFGEGSRLTVL.

This chain uses TRBV7-8 with TRBJ2-1; D might be TRBD2 (5 bases). The CDR3 totals 13 residues. CDR1 and CDR2 from the germline V gene are SGHVS and FQNEAQ. The V end lost 2 bases, the J end lost 10 bases, and 12 bases lay between the germline ends. This CDR3 is CASSLLGVGEQFF. The CDR3 DNA reads TGTGCCAGCAGCTTACTGGGAGTAGGGGAGCAGTTCTTC.

The chain recombines TRBV5-1 with TRBJ1-1; no reliable D call. There are 15 residues in the CDR3. With 1 base removed from V and 0 bases from J, the gap between germline ends came to 10 bases. The germline CDR1 and CDR2 sequences are SGHRS and YFSETQ. The DNA for the CDR3 is TGCGCCAGCAGCTTGCTTCCCTCGGTGAACACTGAAGCTTTCTTT. Translated: CASSLLPSVNTEAFF.

This clone was observed a handful of times. The V and J genes are TRBV5-4 and TRBJ1-3; 11 nucleotides line up with TRBD1. Germline CDR1 SGHNT, CDR2 YYREEE (reference sequence). The CDR3 loop spans 18 amino acids. Trimming removed 4 bases from V and 2 bases from J; junction bases left unmatched: 11. CDR3 amino acids: CASSPGSRGQGAGNTIYF. DNA of the CDR3: TGTGCCAGCAGCCCGGGTTCGAGGGGACAGGGGGCTGGAAACACCATATATTTT.

The genes are TRBV4-2 and TRBJ1-1, with unresolved D. Trimming pared 1 base from V and 5 bases from J, leaving 8 bases between. CDR1 LGHNA and CDR2 YNFKEQ come from the germline V gene. CDR3 length: 13 amino acids. CDR3 sequence (DNA): TGTGCCAGCAGCCAAGGGGCCGGAACTGAAGCTTTCTTT. Protein: CASSQGAGTEAFF.

This clone was seen only once. V gene TRBV27 combines with J gene TRBJ2-4; tentatively, D is TRBD1 (5 bases). The V and J ends lost 5 bases and 6 bases respectively, with 11 bases between them. The length of the CDR3 is 13 residues. Germline V gene data show CDR1 as MNHEY and CDR2 as SMNVEV (reference sequence). CDR3 nucleotide sequence: TGTGCCAGCAGTCCAACGACAGTAAACATTCAGTACTTC. This sequence encodes CASSPTTVNIQYF.

The J gene is TRBJ2-3, the V gene TRBV19; D is perhaps TRBD2 (6 bases). Trimming stripped 3 bases from V and 2 bases from J, with 9 bases between. Germline assignment: CDR1 LNHDA and CDR2 SQIVND (reference sequence). The CDR3 spans 14 residues. Here the CDR3 DNA reads TGTGCCAGTAGTATGTGGGACTTCACAGATACGCAGTATTTT. Translating gives CASSMWDFTDTQYF.

This clone appeared a single time. This rearrangement joins TRBV7-6 to TRBJ2-1; 7 nucleotides align to TRBD1. Germline V gene lookup returns CDR1 SGHVS and CDR2 FNYEAQ. The CDR3 is 14 residues long. V was pared by 2 bases and J by 3 bases, with 1 base of the junction left unmatched. In nucleotides, the CDR3 is TGTGCCAGCAGCTTACGACAGGGCTACAATGAGCAGTTCTTC. This codes for CASSLRQGYNEQFF.

This clone came up once. The chain recombines TRBV5-4 with TRBJ2-1, with TRBD2 matching 7 bases. This CDR3 is built from 17 residues. J was trimmed by 1 base and V by 0 bases; bases with no gene match: 7. Germline V CDR1 and CDR2: SGHNT, YYREEE (reference sequence). The CDR3 nucleotides read TGTGCCAGCAGCTTGGAAACGAGCGGGGTATCCTACAATGAGCAGTTCTTC. It translates to CASSLETSGVSYNEQFF.

This chain joins TRBV30 and TRBJ1-4, with 8 bases lining up with TRBD1. Germline assignment: CDR1 GTSNPN and CDR2 SVGIG (reference sequence). With V trimmed by 0 bases and J by 5 bases, 2 bases remained unmatched. The CDR3 covers 14 residues. The DNA of the CDR3 is TGTGCCTGGAGTGTTAGGACAGGGAATGAAAAACTGTTTTTT. It yields the protein CAWSVRTGNEKLFF.

There are a few counts of this clone. This chain joins TRBV7-9 and TRBJ2-7, with 14 bases fitting TRBD2. The V gene's germline CDR1 is SEHNR and CDR2 FQNEAQ (reference sequence). The length of the CDR3 is 15 residues. V dropped 4 bases and J dropped 6; count of bases not matched to a gene: 5. The CDR3 spells CASSSGLAGVSEQYF. The CDR3 DNA reads TGTGCCAGCAGCTCGGGACTAGCGGGAGTTAGCGAGCAGTACTTC. Using reference TRBV7-9 and TRBJ2-7 for the parts outside the CDR3, the full variable domain is DTGVSQNPRHKITKRGQNVTFRCDPISEHNRLYWYRQTLGQGPEFLTYFQNEAQLEKSRLLSDRFSAERPKGSFSTLEIQRTEQGDSAMYLCASSSGLAGVSEQYFGPGTRLTVT.

In its sample, this clone was seen a few times. The chain combines TRBV6-5 with TRBJ1-4, with TRBD1 identical over 7 bases. Germline assignment: CDR1 MNHEY and CDR2 SVGAGI. The CDR3 totals 13 residues. V shed 3 bases and J 10 bases; nucleotides not matched to a gene: 5. CDR3 nucleotide sequence: TGTGCCAGCAGTTATTCATCAGGGGGAAAACTGTTTTTT. Amino acid sequence: CASSYSSGGKLFF.

This chain connects TRBV7-2 to TRBJ1-3; maybe TRBD1 (5 bases). The V gene's germline CDR1 is SGHTA and CDR2 FQGNSA. CDR3 length equals 18 residues. V was pared by 1 base and J by 0 bases, with 16 bases between. CDR3 sequence (DNA): TGTGCCAGCAGCTTAGTTGTTGGAGGGGCGAACTCTGGAAACACCATATATTTT. Translated, it gives CASSLVVGGANSGNTIYF. Full variable domain (remainder filled in from reference TRBV7-2 and TRBJ1-3): GAGVSQSPSNKVTEKGKDVELRCDPISGHTALYWYRQSLGQGLEFLIYFQGNSAPDKSGLPSDRFSAERTGGSVSTLTIQRTQQEDSAVYLCASSLVVGGANSGNTIYFGEGSWLTVV.

This sequence joins TRBV6-1 and TRBJ2-7; D may be TRBD1 (6 bases). Trimming shortened V by 6 bases and J by 1 base, and 13 bases separated the two germline ends. The CDR3 runs 14 residues. In germline, CDR1 is MNHNS, CDR2 SASEGT. CDR3 loop: CASSLDRTSYEQYF. The CDR3 DNA is TGTGCCAGCAGCCTGGACAGAACGTCCTACGAGCAGTACTTC.

This clone appeared a single time. One end of the junction fails to match germline, which may point to a read error. The genes are TRBV6-5 and TRBJ1-2; 10 bases fit TRBD1. CDR3 length equals 13 residues. CDR1 is MNHEY and CDR2 is SVGAGI in the germline V gene. DNA of the CDR3: TGTGCCAGCAGTAGACAGGGGGCAGGGGGCTACCCCTTC. Translation: CASSRQGAGGYPF.

In regard to this clone: This specimen includes other DNA sequences encoding the same CDR3. V is TRBV19 and J is TRBJ2-7; TRBD2 agrees at 8 bases. The germline gives CDR1 LNHDA, CDR2 SQIVND (reference sequence). Trimming removed 3 bases from V and 4 bases from J; junction bases left unmatched: 2. The CDR3 spans 13 residues. The CDR3 here is CASSMGLVYEQYF. CDR3 DNA: TGTGCCAGTAGTATGGGACTAGTTTACGAGCAGTACTTC.

CDR3 residues: CASSLGSLGTQTQYF. For the CDR3, the DNA is TGTGCCAGCAGTTTAGGTTCCCTAGGTACACAGACCCAGTACTTC. V and J are TRBV6-5 and TRBJ2-5; D gene uncertain. Trimming took off 4 bases at V and 6 bases at J, with 18 bases between the two ends. CDR3 length equals 15 residues. CDR1 is MNHEY and CDR2 is SVGAGI in the germline V gene.

The genes are TRBV19 and TRBJ2-2, with D maybe TRBD1 (6 bases). The germline V and J ends were trimmed by 0 bases and 12 bases, with 8 bases remaining between them. Germline CDR1 reads LNHDA; CDR2 reads SQIVND (reference sequence). This CDR3 has 12 residues. Written as DNA, the CDR3 is TGTGCCAGTAGTATAGAGGGGGCAAAGCTGTTTTTT. It translates to CASSIEGAKLFF.

V gene TRBV7-3 combines with J gene TRBJ2-3, with D unresolved. The V end lost 2 bases, the J end lost 1 base, and 4 bases lay between the germline ends. The germline V gene has CDR1 SGHTA and CDR2 FQGTGA. This CDR3 has 13 amino acids. The CDR3 DNA reads TGTGCCAGCAGCTTATTCGGCACAGATACGCAGTATTTT. Translating gives CASSLFGTDTQYF.

V gene TRBV6-6 combines with J gene TRBJ1-1, with TRBD1 matching 7 bases. There are 14 residues in the CDR3. Germline V gives CDR1 MNHNY, CDR2 SVGAGI (reference sequence). V was pared by 3 bases and J by 1 base, with 2 bases of the junction left unmatched. CDR3 residues: CASSYNRGNTEAFF. DNA of the CDR3: TGTGCCAGCAGTTATAACAGGGGGAACACTGAAGCTTTCTTT.

This chain joins TRBV9 and TRBJ1-5; no reliable D call. V was clipped by 3 bases and J by 0 bases, with 4 bases between them. The CDR3 is 13 residues long. Germline V lookup: CDR1 SGDLS, CDR2 YYNGEE. Here the CDR3 DNA reads TGTGCCAGCAGCGCAGATAGCAATCAGCCCCAGCATTTT. This encodes CASSADSNQPQHF.

Only one count was recorded for this clone. The chain employs TRBV5-1 and TRBJ2-7; 9 positions match TRBD1. Germline CDR1 and CDR2: SGHRS and YFSETQ. This CDR3 region has 14 residues. V shed 1 base and J 6 bases; nucleotides not matched to a gene: 5. Written as DNA, the CDR3 is TGCGCCAGCAGCTTGACAGGGGGCGCGTGCGAGCAGTACTTC. Translation: CASSLTGGACEQYF.

The rearrangement links TRBV14 to TRBJ1-1; D unresolved. V lost 4 bases to trimming and J lost 0 bases, with 6 bases between them. Per germline, CDR1 SGHDN and CDR2 FVKESK. The CDR3 sequence is 13 residues long. This CDR3 reads CASSRHVNTEAFF. Written as DNA, the CDR3 is TGTGCCAGCAGCCGGCACGTGAACACTGAAGCTTTCTTT.

This rearrangement joins TRBV7-2 to TRBJ1-4, with 11 positions matching TRBD1. The CDR3 is made up of 15 amino acids. The junction had 4 bases not matched to a gene; V was cut back by 4 bases and J by 6 bases. Germline CDR1 reads SGHTA; CDR2 reads FQGNSA. CDR3 in DNA: TGTGCCAGCAGCTATAGGGACAGGGGGGATGAAAAACTGTTTTTT. Its protein is CASSYRDRGDEKLFF.

The CDR3 bases are TGTGCCAGTAGTACCCGGACAGGGGGCGCCGGCGATGAGCAGTTCTTC. Translation: CASSTRTGGAGDEQFF. The V and J genes are TRBV19 and TRBJ2-1, with 11 bases identical to TRBD1. The CDR3 is 16 amino acids. Germline CDR1 and CDR2: LNHDA and SQIVND (reference sequence). V lost 4 bases and J lost 8; bases outside the gene matches: 10.